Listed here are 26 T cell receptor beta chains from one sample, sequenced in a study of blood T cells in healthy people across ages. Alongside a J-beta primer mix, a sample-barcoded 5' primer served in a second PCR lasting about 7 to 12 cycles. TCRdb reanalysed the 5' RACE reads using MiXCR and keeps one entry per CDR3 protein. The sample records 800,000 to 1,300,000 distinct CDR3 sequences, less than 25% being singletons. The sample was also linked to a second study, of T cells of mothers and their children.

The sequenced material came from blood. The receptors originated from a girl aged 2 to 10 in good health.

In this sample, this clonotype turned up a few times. DNA of the CDR3: TGTGCCAGCAGCTTTCCTACAGGGGTCGGGACAGATACGCAGTATTTT. Protein product: CASSFPTGVGTDTQYF. The V gene is TRBV5-6, the J gene TRBJ2-3, with 7 bases lining up with TRBD1. J gave up 3 bases and V 2 bases, and 9 bases lay outside the gene matches. The germline CDR1 and CDR2 sequences are SGHDT and YYEEEE. The CDR3 length is 16 residues. Using reference TRBV5-6 and TRBJ2-3 for the parts outside the CDR3, the full variable domain is DAGVTQSPTHLIKTRGQQVTLRCSPKSGHDTVSWYQQALGQGPQFIFQYYEEEERQRGNFPDRFSGHQFPNYSSELNVNALLLGDSALYLCASSFPTGVGTDTQYFGPGTRLTVL.

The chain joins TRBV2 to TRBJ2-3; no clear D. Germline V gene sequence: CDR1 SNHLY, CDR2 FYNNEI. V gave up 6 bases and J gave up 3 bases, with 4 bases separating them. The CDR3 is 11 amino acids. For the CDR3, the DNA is TGTGCCAGCAGGAAAACAGATACGCAGTATTTT. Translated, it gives CASRKTDTQYF.

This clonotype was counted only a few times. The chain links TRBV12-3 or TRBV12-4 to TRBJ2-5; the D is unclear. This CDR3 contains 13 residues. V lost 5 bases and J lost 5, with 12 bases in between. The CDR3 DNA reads TGTGCCAGCAGTCCTCTTTTTGGCGAGACCCAGTACTTC. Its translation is CASSPLFGETQYF.

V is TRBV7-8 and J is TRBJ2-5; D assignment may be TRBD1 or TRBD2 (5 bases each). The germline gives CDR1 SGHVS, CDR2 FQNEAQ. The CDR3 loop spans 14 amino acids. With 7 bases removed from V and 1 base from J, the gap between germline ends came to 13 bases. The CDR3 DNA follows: TGTGCCAGCATCGCCTTTGGGGGCCAAGAGACCCAGTACTTC. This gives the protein CASIAFGGQETQYF.

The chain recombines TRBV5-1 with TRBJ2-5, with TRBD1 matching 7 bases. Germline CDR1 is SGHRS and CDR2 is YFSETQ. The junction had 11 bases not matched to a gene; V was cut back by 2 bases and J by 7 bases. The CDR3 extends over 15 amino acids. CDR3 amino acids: CASSFEQGPRGTQYF. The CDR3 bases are TGCGCCAGCAGCTTTGAACAGGGGCCAAGAGGGACCCAGTACTTC.

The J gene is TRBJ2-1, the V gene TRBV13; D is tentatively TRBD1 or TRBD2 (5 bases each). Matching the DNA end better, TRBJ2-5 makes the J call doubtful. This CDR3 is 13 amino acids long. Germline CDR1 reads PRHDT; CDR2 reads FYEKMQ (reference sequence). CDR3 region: CASGPGQEETQYF. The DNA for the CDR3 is TGTGCCAGCGGGCCGGGGCAGGAAGAGACCCAGTACTTC.

The CDR3 sequence is CASRTTGGRPLHF. The CDR3 DNA follows: TGTGCCAGCCGTACTACAGGGGGCAGGCCCCTCCACTTT. The chain links TRBV11-2 to TRBJ1-6; TRBD1 agrees at 9 bases. Germline CDR1 is SGHAT and CDR2 is FQNNGV. Trimming took 8 bases from V and 13 from J; bases not matched to a gene: 9. The CDR3 is made up of 13 amino acids. Supplemented by reference TRBV11-2 and TRBJ1-6, the full variable domain reads EAGVAQSPRYKIIEKRQSVAFWCNPISGHATLYWYQQILGQGPKLLIQFQNNGVVDDSQLPKDRFSAERLKGVDSTLKIQPAKLEDSAVYLCASRTTGGRPLHFGNGTRLTVT.

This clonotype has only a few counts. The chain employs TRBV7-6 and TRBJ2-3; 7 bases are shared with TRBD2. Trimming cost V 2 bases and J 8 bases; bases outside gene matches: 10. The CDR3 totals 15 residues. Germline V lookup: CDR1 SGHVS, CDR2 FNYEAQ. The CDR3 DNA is TGTGCCAGCAGCTTATATACGGGAGGCGGGGGTACGCAGTATTTT. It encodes CASSLYTGGGGTQYF.

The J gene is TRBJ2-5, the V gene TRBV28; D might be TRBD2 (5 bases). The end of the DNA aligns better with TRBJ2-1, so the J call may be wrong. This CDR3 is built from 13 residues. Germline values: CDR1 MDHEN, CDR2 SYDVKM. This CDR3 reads CASSYGVENEQFF. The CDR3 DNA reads TGTGCCAGCAGTTACGGGGTAGAGAATGAGCAGTTCTTC.

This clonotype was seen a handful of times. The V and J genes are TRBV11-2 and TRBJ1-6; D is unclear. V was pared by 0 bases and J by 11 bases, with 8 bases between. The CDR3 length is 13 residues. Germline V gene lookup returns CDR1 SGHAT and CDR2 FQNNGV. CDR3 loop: CASSLDAFTPLHF. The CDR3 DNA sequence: TGTGCCAGCAGCTTAGACGCATTCACACCCCTCCACTTT.

The CDR3 spells CATSGDRNNEQFF. The CDR3 DNA is TGTGCCACCTCCGGTGACAGGAACAATGAGCAGTTCTTC. The chain joins TRBV24-1 to TRBJ2-1; possibly TRBD1 for D (6 bases). Looked up from germline, CDR1 is KGHDR and CDR2 is SFDVKD. The CDR3 contains 13 residues. With 9 bases removed from V and 5 bases from J, the gap between germline ends came to 13 bases.

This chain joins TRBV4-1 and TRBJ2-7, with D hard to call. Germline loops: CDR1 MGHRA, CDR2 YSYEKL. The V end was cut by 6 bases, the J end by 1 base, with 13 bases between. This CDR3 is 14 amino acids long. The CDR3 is CASRDEYNSYEQYF. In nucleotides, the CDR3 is TGCGCCAGCAGGGATGAATATAATTCCTACGAGCAGTACTTC.

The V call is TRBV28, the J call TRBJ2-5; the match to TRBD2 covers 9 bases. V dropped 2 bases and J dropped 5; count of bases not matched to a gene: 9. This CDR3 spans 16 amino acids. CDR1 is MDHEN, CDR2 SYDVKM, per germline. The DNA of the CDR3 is TGTGCCAGCAGTTTAGTGAGCCTAGCGGGAACGGAGACCCAGTACTTC. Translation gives CASSLVSLAGTETQYF.

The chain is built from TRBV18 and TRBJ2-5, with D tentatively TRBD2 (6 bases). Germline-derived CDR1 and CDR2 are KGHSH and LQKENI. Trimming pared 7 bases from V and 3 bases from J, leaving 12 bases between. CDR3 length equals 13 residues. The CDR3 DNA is TGTGCCAGCTGCGGGACGGAAAAAGAGACCCAGTACTTC. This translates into CASCGTEKETQYF.

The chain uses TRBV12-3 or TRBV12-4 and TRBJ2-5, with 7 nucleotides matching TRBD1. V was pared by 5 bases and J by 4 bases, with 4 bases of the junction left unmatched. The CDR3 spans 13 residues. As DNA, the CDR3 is TGTGCCAGCAGTAAGAGACAGGGAGAGACCCAGTACTTC. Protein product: CASSKRQGETQYF.

The CDR3: CASGPGMHPNEQFF. The CDR3 DNA is TGTGCTAGTGGTCCGGGGATGCACCCTAATGAGCAGTTCTTC. This chain connects TRBV12-5 to TRBJ2-5; D may be TRBD2 (5 bases). Matching the DNA end better, TRBJ2-1 makes the J call doubtful. The CDR3 extends over 14 amino acids. The germline V gene has CDR1 LGHNT and CDR2 FRNRAP.

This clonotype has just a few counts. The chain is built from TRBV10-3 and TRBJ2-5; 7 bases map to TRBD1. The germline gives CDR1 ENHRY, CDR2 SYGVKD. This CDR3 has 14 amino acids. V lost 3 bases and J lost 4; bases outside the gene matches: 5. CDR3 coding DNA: TGTGCCATCAGTGAAACGACAGGGATAGAGACCCAGTACTTC. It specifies CAISETTGIETQYF.

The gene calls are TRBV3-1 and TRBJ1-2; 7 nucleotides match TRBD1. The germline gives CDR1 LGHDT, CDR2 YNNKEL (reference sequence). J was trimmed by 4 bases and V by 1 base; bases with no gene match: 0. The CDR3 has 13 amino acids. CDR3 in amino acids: CASSQGDSYGYTF. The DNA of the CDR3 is TGTGCCAGCAGCCAAGGGGACAGCTATGGCTACACCTTC.

CDR3 sequence reads: CASSQGRTNHNTIYF. Here the CDR3 DNA reads TGCGCCAGCAGCCAAGGACGGACTAACCACAACACCATATATTTT. The V and J genes are TRBV4-3 and TRBJ1-3, with D uncertain. CDR1 is LGHNA, CDR2 YSLEER, per germline. V lost 1 base and J 7 bases, leaving 14 bases between the germline ends. The CDR3 is 15 amino acids.

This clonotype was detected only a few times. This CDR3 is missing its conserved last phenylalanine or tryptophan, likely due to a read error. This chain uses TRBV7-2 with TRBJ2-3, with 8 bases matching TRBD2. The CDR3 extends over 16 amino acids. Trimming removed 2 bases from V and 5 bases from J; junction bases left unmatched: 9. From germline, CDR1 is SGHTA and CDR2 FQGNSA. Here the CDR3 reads CASSLTRGAPGDTQYL. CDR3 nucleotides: TGTGCCAGCAGCTTAACGCGGGGGGCACCCGGAGATACGCAGTATCTT.

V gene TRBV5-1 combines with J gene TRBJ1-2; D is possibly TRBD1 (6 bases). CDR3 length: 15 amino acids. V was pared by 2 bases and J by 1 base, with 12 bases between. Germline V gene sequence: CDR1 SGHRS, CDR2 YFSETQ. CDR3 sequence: CASSFEGVLNYGYTF. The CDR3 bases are TGCGCCAGCAGCTTTGAGGGGGTTCTTAACTATGGCTACACCTTC.

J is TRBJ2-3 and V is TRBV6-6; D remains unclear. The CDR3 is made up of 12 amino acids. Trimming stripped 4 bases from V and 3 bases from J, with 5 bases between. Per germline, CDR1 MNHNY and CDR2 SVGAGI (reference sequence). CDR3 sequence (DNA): TGTGCCAGCAGTTGCTCAACAGATACGCAGTATTTT. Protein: CASSCSTDTQYF.

The CDR3 region has the DNA TGTGCCATCAGTGAGGACAGGGGTAATTCACCCCTCCACTTT. It translates to CAISEDRGNSPLHF. This chain links TRBV10-3 with TRBJ1-6, with TRBD1 matching over 8 bases. The germline V gene encodes CDR1 ENHRY and CDR2 SYGVKD. V dropped 2 bases and J dropped 6; count of bases not matched to a gene: 0. This CDR3 has 14 residues.

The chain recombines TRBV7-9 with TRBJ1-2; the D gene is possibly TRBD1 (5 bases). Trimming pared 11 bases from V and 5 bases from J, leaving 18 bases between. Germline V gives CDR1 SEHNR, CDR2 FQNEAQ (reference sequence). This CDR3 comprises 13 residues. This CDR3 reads CAGGSTTFYGYTF. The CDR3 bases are TGTGCCGGGGGGAGCACAACTTTTTATGGCTACACCTTC.

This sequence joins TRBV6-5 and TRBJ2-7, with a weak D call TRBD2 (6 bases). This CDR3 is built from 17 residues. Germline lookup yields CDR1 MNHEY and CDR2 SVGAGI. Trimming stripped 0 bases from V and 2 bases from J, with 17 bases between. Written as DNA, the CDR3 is TGTGCCAGCAGTTACTCTTCTCCCGGGGGAGAAACCTACGAGCAGTACTTC. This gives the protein CASSYSSPGGETYEQYF.

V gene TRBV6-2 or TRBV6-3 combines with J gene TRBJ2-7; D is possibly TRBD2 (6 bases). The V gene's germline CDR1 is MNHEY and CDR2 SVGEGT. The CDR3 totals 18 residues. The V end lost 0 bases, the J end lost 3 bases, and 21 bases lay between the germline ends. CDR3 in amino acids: CASSYSRRGQSRIYEQYF. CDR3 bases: TGTGCCAGCAGTTACTCGAGGCGGGGCCAGTCCCGAATCTACGAGCAGTACTTC.